The 14 T cell receptor beta chains presented below share a single source sample, sequenced in a study of regulatory T cells in long-lasting Graves disease. Investigators prepared the TCR beta libraries by applying iRepertoire HTBI primers and Arm-PCR of CDR3 regions. Using its own MiXCR run on the multiplex PCR reads, TCRdb lists one record per CDR3 protein. The sample lists 400,000 to 550,000 distinct CDR3 sequences, about 16% occurring once. Time point meaning: newly diagnosed GD, antithyroid drugs for less than 3 months. PBMCs provided the RNA from which the TCR library was made. The sample was also linked to a second study, of T cells in Graves' hyperthyroidism and ophthalmopathy.

Here the sequenced sample was peripheral blood mononuclear cells (PBMCs), taken at new diagnosis, from a patient treated with antithyroid drugs. These TCRs come from a woman aged 25 to 45 with Graves disease.

This clonotype has a count of ten or more. The chain carries TRBV14 and TRBJ2-7; D call uncertain. V was trimmed by 4 bases and J by 3 bases, leaving 16 bases between them. Germline CDR1 reads SGHDN; CDR2 reads FVKESK. The CDR3 spans 15 residues. This CDR3 reads CASSPLRPKGYEQYF. CDR3 bases: TGTGCCAGCAGCCCCCTTCGTCCCAAAGGCTACGAGCAGTACTTC.

Ten or more counts support this clonotype. The chain recombines TRBV7-2 with TRBJ2-2; TRBD2 matches at 9 bases. The CDR3 runs 15 residues. CDR1 SGHTA and CDR2 FQGNSA come from the germline V gene. With 0 bases clipped from V and 4 bases from J, the junction kept 0 bases outside the gene matches. In DNA, the CDR3 is TGTGCCAGCAGCTTAGCTAGCGGGAGCACCGGGGAGCTGTTTTTT. It is translated as CASSLASGSTGELFF.

The rearrangement uses TRBV10-3 and TRBJ1-3; D gene unclear. CDR1 is ENHRY and CDR2 is SYGVKD in the germline V gene. V was pared by 2 bases and J by 0 bases, with 14 bases between. CDR3 length equals 17 residues. CDR3 sequence: CAISETAKTLSGNTIYF. The DNA for the CDR3 is TGTGCCATCAGTGAGACAGCCAAAACTCTCTCTGGAAACACCATATATTTT.

The V gene is TRBV6-2 or TRBV6-3, the J gene TRBJ2-1; D is possibly TRBD2 (5 bases). V gave up 5 bases and J gave up 3 bases, with 17 bases separating them. Germline V gene lookup returns CDR1 MNHEY and CDR2 SVGEGT. This CDR3 is 16 amino acids long. CDR3 in amino acids: CASSTALEGYYNEQFF. The CDR3 DNA reads as TGTGCCAGCAGTACCGCTCTTGAGGGCTACTACAATGAGCAGTTCTTC.

In this sample, this clonotype turned up a few times. V and J are TRBV11-3 and TRBJ2-7; D may be TRBD2 (6 bases). Germline V gives CDR1 SGHNT, CDR2 YENEEA. Trimming left V 3 bases short and J 7 bases short, with 19 bases between. CDR3 length: 15 amino acids. This CDR3 is CASSFIRDSVWEQYF. CDR3 nucleotides: TGTGCCAGCAGCTTCATCCGGGACTCCGTCTGGGAGCAGTACTTC.

This clonotype was counted many times. This chain uses TRBV7-8 with TRBJ2-5; possibly TRBD2 for D (5 bases). V dropped 2 bases and J dropped 5 bases, with 9 bases sitting between them. This CDR3 has 13 amino acids. The germline gives CDR1 SGHVS, CDR2 FQNEAQ. CDR3 DNA sequence: TGTGCCAGCAGCTTATGGGAGCGGGAGACCCAGTACTTC. It encodes CASSLWERETQYF. The whole variable domain, filled in from reference TRBV7-8 and TRBJ2-5, reads GAGVSQSPRYKVAKRGQDVALRCDPISGHVSLFWYQQALGQGPEFLTYFQNEAQLDKSGLPSDRFFAERPEGSVSTLKIQRTQQEDSAVYLCASSLWERETQYFGPGTRLLVL.

This chain connects TRBV5-1 to TRBJ2-7; TRBD2 matches at 8 bases. The germline gives CDR1 SGHRS, CDR2 YFSETQ. After removal of 4 bases from V and 2 bases from J, the junction contained 14 bases not matched to a gene. The CDR3 length is 17 residues. CDR3 in amino acids: CASSRGLGGGSTYEQYF. The CDR3 DNA reads TGCGCCAGCAGCCGAGGGCTCGGGGGGGGCTCCACCTACGAGCAGTACTTC.

This clonotype came up many times. The chain uses TRBV6-5 and TRBJ1-5; D is unresolved. Germline values: CDR1 MNHEY, CDR2 SVGAGI. The CDR3 spans 13 residues. V lost 4 bases and J 0 bases, leaving 4 bases between the germline ends. The CDR3 DNA reads as TGTGCCAGCAGTTTAAATAGCAATCAGCCCCAGCATTTT. Encoded protein: CASSLNSNQPQHF.

This clonotype has just a few counts. The chain combines TRBV7-9 with TRBJ2-7; the match to TRBD2 covers 8 bases. Germline values: CDR1 SEHNR, CDR2 FQNEAQ (reference sequence). Germline trimming cut 4 bases from V and 2 bases from J; bases unmatched to any gene: 19. CDR3 length: 19 residues. CDR3 coding DNA: TGTGCCAGCAGCTCTGGTCTAGCGGGCGAAACCCCACGCGCCTACGAGCAGTACTTC. This gives the protein CASSSGLAGETPRAYEQYF.

This chain joins TRBV30 and TRBJ2-7; TRBD2 might be the D (5 bases). Trimming took 3 bases from V and 7 from J, leaving 19 bases between them. This CDR3 comprises 14 residues. Looked up from germline, CDR1 is GTSNPN and CDR2 is SVGIG (reference sequence). CDR3 sequence reads: CAWRRLAKTREQYF. CDR3 bases: TGTGCCTGGAGGAGATTAGCGAAAACCCGGGAGCAGTACTTC.

This clonotype was detected ten times or more. This chain joins TRBV28 and TRBJ2-3, with 15 bases aligning to TRBD2. Trimming cost V 2 bases and J 3 bases; bases outside gene matches: 6. CDR3 length: 18 amino acids. Germline V CDR1 and CDR2: MDHEN, SYDVKM. DNA of the CDR3: TGTGCCAGCAGTTTAACCGGGACTAGCGGGAGGCTGACAGATACGCAGTATTTT. The encoded protein is CASSLTGTSGRLTDTQYF.

This clonotype was observed at least ten times. V and J are TRBV11-2 and TRBJ2-2; the match to TRBD2 covers 8 bases. The CDR3 is made up of 15 amino acids. With 7 bases clipped from V and 5 bases from J, the junction kept 9 bases outside the gene matches. CDR1 SGHAT and CDR2 FQNNGV come from the germline V gene. CDR3 in DNA: TGTGCCAGCACCATCCAGCGGGAGTTAACCGGGGAGCTGTTTTTT. Translation: CASTIQRELTGELFF.

This clonotype was recorded many times. The chain recombines TRBV5-1 with TRBJ2-7, with 8 positions matching TRBD2. This CDR3 spans 14 amino acids. Per germline, CDR1 SGHRS and CDR2 YFSETQ. Unmatched junction bases numbered 8, after V lost 4 bases and J lost 5 bases. This CDR3 is CASSTGGRQDEQYF. The DNA of the CDR3 is TGCGCCAGCAGCACGGGGGGGAGACAGGACGAGCAGTACTTC.

There are many counts of this clonotype. The chain links TRBV7-2 to TRBJ2-1; 15 bases are a match to TRBD2. The CDR3 is 19 residues long. CDR1 is SGHTA and CDR2 is FQGNSA in the germline V gene. V shed 2 bases and J 3 bases; nucleotides not matched to a gene: 8. CDR3 DNA: TGTGCCAGCAGCTTAAGGGGAGGACTAGCGGGAGGGCTCTACAATGAGCAGTTCTTC. Its protein is CASSLRGGLAGGLYNEQFF.